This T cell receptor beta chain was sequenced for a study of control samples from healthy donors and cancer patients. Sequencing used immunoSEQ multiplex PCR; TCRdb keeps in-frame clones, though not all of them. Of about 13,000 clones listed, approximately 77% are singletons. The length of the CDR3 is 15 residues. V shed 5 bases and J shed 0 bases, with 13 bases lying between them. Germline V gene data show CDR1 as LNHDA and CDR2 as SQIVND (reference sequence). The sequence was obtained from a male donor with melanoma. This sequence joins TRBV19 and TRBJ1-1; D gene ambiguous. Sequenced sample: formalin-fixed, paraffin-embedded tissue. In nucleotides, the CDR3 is TGTGCCAGTAGTTCCCGGACGGTTCTGAACACTGAAGCTTTCTTT. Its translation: CASSSRTVLNTEAFF. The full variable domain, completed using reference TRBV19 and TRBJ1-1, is DGGITQSPKYLFRKEGQNVTLSCEQNLNHDAMYWYRQDPGQGLRLIYYSQIVNDFQKGDIAEGYSVSREKKESFPLTVTSAQKNPTAFYLCASSSRTVLNTEAFFGQGTRLTVV.